The rows below give T cell receptor beta chains drawn from one sample of a study of shared clonotypes between healthy human individuals. The assay was immunoSEQ multiplex PCR, and TCRdb's table has in-frame clones only and misses some. The table shows 450,000 to 650,000 clones, with around three quarters occurring only once. Sequences were obtained from PBMCs. The receptors were gathered from a woman aged 40 to 55 in good health. Some clones in this sample may be carry-over from other donors' samples. The CDR3 runs from the conserved cysteine through the conserved F or W. A D gene is named only where the DNA matches it firmly. A row's size may be missing; if present it is once, few, many or a size class.

abundance: -
v_gene: TRBV29-1
d_gene: -
j_gene: TRBJ1-2
CDR3aa: CSVFDSDNYGYTF
CDR3nt: TGCAGCGTTTTCGACAGTGATAACTATGGCTACACCTTC

abundance: -
v_gene: TRBV30
d_gene: -
j_gene: TRBJ1-5
CDR3aa: CAWSKKEGRVGRRQPQHF
CDR3nt: TGTGCCTGGAGCAAAAAAGAGGGCAGGGTCGGGCGTAGACAGCCCCAGCATTTT

abundance: -
v_gene: TRBV5-4
d_gene: -
j_gene: TRBJ2-7
CDR3aa: CASSIGTPSYEQYF
CDR3nt: TGTGCCAGCAGCATCGGGACTCCCAGCTACGAGCAGTACTTC

abundance: once
v_gene: TRBV4-1
d_gene: -
j_gene: TRBJ2-1
CDR3aa: CASSQERLRDRRPGSYNEQFF
CDR3nt: TGCGCCAGCAGCCAAGAGAGACTCCGGGACCGAAGGCCGGGTTCCTACAATGAGCAGTTCTTC

abundance: -
v_gene: TRBV7-2
d_gene: -
j_gene: TRBJ2-3
CDR3aa: CASSSRGDTQYF
CDR3nt: TGTGCCAGCAGCTCTAGGGGAGATACGCAGTATTTT

abundance: -
v_gene: TRBV19
d_gene: TRBD1
j_gene: TRBJ2-1
CDR3aa: CASSTGQGIRNEQFF
CDR3nt: TGTGCCAGTAGTACCGGACAGGGTATCCGCAATGAGCAGTTCTTC

abundance: -
v_gene: TRBV4-2
d_gene: TRBD2
j_gene: TRBJ2-5
CDR3aa: CASSQDLAGETQYF
CDR3nt: TGTGCCAGCAGCCAAGACCTAGCGGGAGAGACCCAGTACTTC

abundance: -
v_gene: TRBV28
d_gene: TRBD1
j_gene: TRBJ1-1
CDR3aa: CASSLWGQYRTEAFF
CDR3nt: TGTGCCAGCAGTTTATGGGGACAGTACAGAACTGAAGCTTTCTTT

abundance: -
v_gene: TRBV28
d_gene: TRBD1
j_gene: TRBJ2-3
CDR3aa: CASSRTGKFDTQYF
CDR3nt: TGTGCCAGCAGCCGGACAGGGAAATTTGATACGCAGTATTTT

abundance: -
v_gene: TRBV5-6
d_gene: -
j_gene: TRBJ1-3
CDR3aa: CASSPYSSGNTIYF
CDR3nt: TGTGCCAGCAGCCCTTACAGCTCTGGAAACACCATATATTTT

abundance: few
v_gene: TRBV9
d_gene: TRBD2
j_gene: TRBJ2-2
CDR3aa: CASSVAAAGEGTGELFF
CDR3nt: TGTGCCAGCAGCGTAGCGGCAGCGGGAGAGGGAACCGGGGAGCTGTTTTTT

abundance: few
v_gene: TRBV9
d_gene: -
j_gene: TRBJ1-2
CDR3aa: CASSVGQDYGYTF
CDR3nt: TGTGCCAGCAGCGTAGGGCAGGACTATGGCTACACCTTC

abundance: once
v_gene: TRBV5-1
d_gene: TRBD1
j_gene: TRBJ2-7
CDR3aa: CASSLAGQGNYEQYF
CDR3nt: TGCGCCAGCAGCTTGGCCGGACAGGGAAACTACGAGCAGTACTTC

abundance: -
v_gene: TRBV5-1
d_gene: TRBD1
j_gene: TRBJ2-5
CDR3aa: CASSARDSQETQYF
CDR3nt: TGCGCCAGCAGCGCCCGGGACAGCCAAGAGACCCAGTACTTC

abundance: -
v_gene: TRBV28
d_gene: -
j_gene: TRBJ1-5
CDR3aa: CASTPSGRVNQPQHF
CDR3nt: TGTGCCAGCACCCCATCGGGCAGGGTTAATCAGCCCCAGCATTTT

abundance: -
v_gene: TRBV18
d_gene: TRBD2
j_gene: TRBJ2-1
CDR3aa: CASSRALAGNYNEQFF
CDR3nt: TGTGCCAGCTCACGCGCACTAGCGGGAAACTACAATGAGCAGTTCTTC

abundance: -
v_gene: TRBV5-1
d_gene: TRBD2
j_gene: TRBJ2-1
CDR3aa: CASSPTSGVTNEQFF
CDR3nt: TGCGCCAGCAGCCCGACTAGCGGGGTAACCAATGAGCAGTTCTTC

abundance: -
v_gene: TRBV21-1
d_gene: -
j_gene: TRBJ2-5
CDR3aa: CASRGRLAGFRVETQYF
CDR3nt: TGTGCCAGTCGGGGCAGACTAGCGGGATTCCGGGTGGAGACCCAGTACTTC

abundance: -
v_gene: TRBV19
d_gene: -
j_gene: TRBJ2-2
CDR3aa: CASNTGKGLFNTGELFF
CDR3nt: TGTGCCAGTAATACAGGAAAAGGTCTATTTAACACCGGGGAGCTGTTTTTT

abundance: -
v_gene: TRBV7-2
d_gene: -
j_gene: TRBJ2-3
CDR3aa: CASKITGITDTQYF
CDR3nt: TGTGCCAGCAAAATCACCGGGATTACAGATACGCAGTATTTT

abundance: many
v_gene: TRBV5-1
d_gene: -
j_gene: TRBJ1-1
CDR3aa: CASRAAGEAFF
CDR3nt: TGCGCCAGCAGGGCGGCGGGCGAAGCTTTCTTT

abundance: many
v_gene: TRBV7-9
d_gene: TRBD2
j_gene: TRBJ2-1
CDR3aa: CASSWTSGTYNEQFF
CDR3nt: TGTGCCAGCAGCTGGACTAGCGGTACTTACAATGAGCAGTTCTTC

abundance: -
v_gene: TRBV11-2
d_gene: TRBD2
j_gene: TRBJ2-5
CDR3aa: CASSFRPSGGTGETQYF
CDR3nt: TGTGCCAGCAGCTTCCGTCCAAGCGGGGGAACCGGGGAGACCCAGTACTTC

abundance: few
v_gene: TRBV19
d_gene: TRBD1
j_gene: TRBJ2-7
CDR3aa: CASSMTGGYEQYF
CDR3nt: TGTGCCAGTAGTATGACAGGGGGCTACGAGCAGTACTTC

abundance: few
v_gene: TRBV5-4
d_gene: TRBD1
j_gene: TRBJ2-2
CDR3aa: CASSPGQWAGELFF
CDR3nt: TGTGCCAGCAGCCCGGGACAGTGGGCCGGGGAGCTGTTTTTT

abundance: -
v_gene: TRBV4-3
d_gene: -
j_gene: TRBJ2-1
CDR3aa: CASSQERAQGQFF
CDR3nt: TGCGCCAGCAGCCAAGAGAGAGCGCAGGGGCAGTTCTTC

abundance: few
v_gene: TRBV6-1
d_gene: -
j_gene: TRBJ1-2
CDR3aa: CASSDRTYGYTF
CDR3nt: TGTGCCAGCAGTGACAGAACCTATGGCTACACCTTC

abundance: -
v_gene: TRBV5-1
d_gene: -
j_gene: TRBJ2-5
CDR3aa: CASNFGEETQYF
CDR3nt: TGCGCCAGCAACTTCGGGGAAGAGACCCAGTACTTC

abundance: -
v_gene: TRBV6-5
d_gene: -
j_gene: TRBJ2-7
CDR3aa: CASSTPGSYEQYF
CDR3nt: TGTGCCAGCAGCACACCAGGGTCCTACGAGCAGTACTTC

abundance: -
v_gene: TRBV9
d_gene: -
j_gene: TRBJ1-2
CDR3aa: CASSVDGSGYGYTF
CDR3nt: TGTGCCAGCAGCGTAGATGGCTCAGGCTATGGCTACACCTTC

abundance: few
v_gene: TRBV4-3
d_gene: -
j_gene: TRBJ2-7
CDR3aa: CASSQGDSYEQYF
CDR3nt: TGCGCCAGCAGCCAAGGAGACTCCTACGAGCAGTACTTC

abundance: -
v_gene: TRBV15
d_gene: -
j_gene: TRBJ2-1
CDR3aa: CATSRGQGGEQFF
CDR3nt: TGTGCCACCAGCAGAGGTCAGGGTGGTGAGCAGTTCTTC

abundance: -
v_gene: TRBV6-4
d_gene: TRBD1
j_gene: TRBJ2-7
CDR3aa: CASKNWTGNPYEQYF
CDR3nt: TGTGCCAGCAAGAACTGGACAGGAAATCCCTACGAGCAGTACTTC

abundance: -
v_gene: TRBV6-5
d_gene: TRBD1
j_gene: TRBJ1-1
CDR3aa: CASTPDRGSTEAFF
CDR3nt: TGTGCCAGCACCCCGGACAGGGGCTCTACTGAAGCTTTCTTT

abundance: -
v_gene: TRBV28
d_gene: -
j_gene: TRBJ2-1
CDR3aa: CASSLDPSVNEQFF
CDR3nt: TGTGCCAGCAGTTTGGATCCTAGCGTCAATGAGCAGTTCTTC

abundance: once
v_gene: TRBV7-2
d_gene: -
j_gene: TRBJ2-3
CDR3aa: CASSWRRSTDTQYF
CDR3nt: TGTGCCAGCAGCTGGCGGCGGAGCACAGATACGCAGTATTTT

abundance: -
v_gene: TRBV7-3
d_gene: TRBD1
j_gene: TRBJ2-5
CDR3aa: CASSFRGQQTQYF
CDR3nt: TGTGCCAGCAGCTTCAGGGGGCAGCAGACCCAGTACTTC

abundance: few
v_gene: TRBV27
d_gene: -
j_gene: TRBJ1-1
CDR3aa: CASYEPGMNTEAFF
CDR3nt: TGTGCCAGCTACGAACCGGGGATGAACACTGAAGCTTTCTTT

abundance: few
v_gene: TRBV27
d_gene: -
j_gene: TRBJ1-2
CDR3aa: CASTSGTDYGYTF
CDR3nt: TGTGCCAGCACCTCAGGGACGGACTATGGCTACACCTTC

abundance: few
v_gene: TRBV10-3
d_gene: TRBD2
j_gene: TRBJ2-5
CDR3aa: CAISDGLAGRETQYF
CDR3nt: TGTGCCATCAGTGATGGACTAGCGGGACGCGAGACCCAGTACTTC

abundance: -
v_gene: TRBV15
d_gene: -
j_gene: TRBJ2-3
CDR3aa: CATSRDGTDTQYF
CDR3nt: TGTGCCACCAGCAGGGACGGCACAGATACGCAGTATTTT

abundance: -
v_gene: TRBV6-6
d_gene: -
j_gene: TRBJ2-5
CDR3aa: CASSYSGGIQETQYF
CDR3nt: TGTGCCAGCAGTTACTCAGGGGGAATCCAAGAGACCCAGTACTTC

abundance: -
v_gene: TRBV30
d_gene: -
j_gene: TRBJ2-6
CDR3aa: CAWSTRGAGANVLTF
CDR3nt: TGTGCCTGGAGTACGAGGGGAGCTGGGGCCAACGTCCTGACTTTC

abundance: -
v_gene: TRBV7-2
d_gene: TRBD2
j_gene: TRBJ2-1
CDR3aa: CASSLGTSGVNEQFF
CDR3nt: TGTGCCAGCAGCTTAGGGACTAGCGGGGTTAATGAGCAGTTCTTC

abundance: -
v_gene: TRBV7-9
d_gene: -
j_gene: TRBJ2-2
CDR3aa: CASSPPQGSATGELFF
CDR3nt: TGTGCCAGCAGCCCCCCGCAGGGGTCAGCCACCGGGGAGCTGTTTTTT

abundance: -
v_gene: TRBV6-5
d_gene: -
j_gene: TRBJ1-2
CDR3aa: CASSYSGVTVAYGYTF
CDR3nt: TGTGCCAGCAGTTACTCGGGGGTGACGGTTGCCTATGGCTACACCTTC

abundance: few
v_gene: TRBV28
d_gene: TRBD1
j_gene: TRBJ2-5
CDR3aa: CASRLTGKEQYF
CDR3nt: TGTGCCAGCAGACTGACAGGGAAGGAGCAGTACTTC

abundance: -
v_gene: TRBV28
d_gene: TRBD2
j_gene: TRBJ2-7
CDR3aa: CASSLSGRSHEQYF
CDR3nt: TGTGCCAGCAGTTTGAGCGGGAGATCTCACGAGCAGTACTTC

abundance: -
v_gene: TRBV9
d_gene: TRBD1
j_gene: TRBJ1-2
CDR3aa: CASSSGGDYGYTF
CDR3nt: TGTGCCAGCAGCTCAGGGGGGGACTATGGCTACACCTTC

abundance: -
v_gene: TRBV5-1
d_gene: TRBD2
j_gene: TRBJ2-3
CDR3aa: CASSSLAGEDPDTQYF
CDR3nt: TGCGCCAGCAGCTCTCTAGCGGGAGAGGATCCAGATACGCAGTATTTT

abundance: -
v_gene: TRBV9
d_gene: -
j_gene: TRBJ2-3
CDR3aa: CASSVLGTDTQYF
CDR3nt: TGTGCCAGCAGCGTGCTGGGCACAGATACGCAGTATTTT

abundance: many
v_gene: TRBV11-2
d_gene: TRBD2
j_gene: TRBJ2-3
CDR3aa: CASSRRLLAGARTDTQYF
CDR3nt: TGTGCCAGCAGCCGGAGGTTGCTAGCGGGAGCCAGAACAGATACGCAGTATTTT

abundance: -
v_gene: TRBV7-9
d_gene: -
j_gene: TRBJ2-3
CDR3aa: CASSFFPASTDTQYF
CDR3nt: TGTGCCAGCAGCTTCTTCCCGGCTAGCACAGATACGCAGTATTTT

abundance: -
v_gene: TRBV27
d_gene: TRBD2
j_gene: TRBJ2-2
CDR3aa: CASSLSGLGNTGELFF
CDR3nt: TGTGCCAGCAGTCTTTCGGGACTAGGGAACACCGGGGAGCTGTTTTTT